Each of the 7 T cell receptor beta chains below was sequenced from the same sample in a study of T cells in Graves' hyperthyroidism and ophthalmopathy. TCR beta CDR3 sequences were amplified from RNA transcripts. HTBI primers were the set used in a first-round RT-PCR of the TCR CDR3. Using its own MiXCR run on the multiplex PCR reads, TCRdb lists one record per CDR3 protein. The table lists 350,000 to 400,000 distinct CDR3 sequences, around 14% of them singletons, with more than 9.5% in the top ten. The sample was blood. The source is a woman aged 55 to 70 with Graves' hyperthyroidism.

This clonotype was recorded a few times. This chain connects TRBV5-1 to TRBJ2-3, with TRBD2 matching over 12 bases. CDR1 is SGHRS, CDR2 YFSETQ, per germline. Unmatched junction bases numbered 12, after V lost 4 bases and J lost 0 bases. The CDR3 contains 19 residues. DNA of the CDR3: TGCGCCAGCAGCCCAGGGACTAGCGGGCTAAAATATAGCACAGATACGCAGTATTTT. As protein: CASSPGTSGLKYSTDTQYF.

This clonotype was seen at least ten times. The CDR3 sequence: CATSDSHRDRAPQETQYF. The CDR3 DNA follows: TGTGCCACCAGTGATTCACATAGGGACAGAGCACCCCAAGAGACCCAGTACTTC. V usage is TRBV24-1 and J usage is TRBJ2-5; 7 bases align to TRBD1. The CDR3 has 18 residues. Germline-derived CDR1 and CDR2 are KGHDR and SFDVKD. V was pared by 2 bases and J by 1 base, with 12 bases of the junction left unmatched.

This clonotype was seen repeatedly, ten times or more. This chain links TRBV20-1 with TRBJ2-7, with 8 bases lining up with TRBD2. J gave up 3 bases and V 3 bases, and 4 bases lay outside the gene matches. The CDR3 runs 13 residues. Germline V gene lookup returns CDR1 DFQATT and CDR2 SNEGSKA (reference sequence). The CDR3 sequence is CSASGRASYEQYF. In nucleotides, the CDR3 is TGCAGTGCTAGCGGGAGGGCTAGCTACGAGCAGTACTTC.

This clonotype was observed many times. This chain links TRBV5-1 with TRBJ1-3; D remains unclear. CDR3 length equals 13 residues. CDR1 and CDR2 from the germline V gene are SGHRS and YFSETQ. V lost 4 bases, J lost 1 base, and 6 bases lay in between. In DNA form, the CDR3 reads TGCGCCAGCAGCGGGCAGTCTGGAAACACCATATATTTT. It yields the protein CASSGQSGNTIYF. The full variable domain, with the rest looked up from reference TRBV5-1 and TRBJ1-3, is KAGVTQTPRYLIKTRGQQVTLSCSPISGHRSVSWYQQTPGQGLQFLFEYFSETQRNKGNFPGRFSGRQFSNSRSEMNVSTLELGDSALYLCASSGQSGNTIYFGEGSWLTVV.

This clonotype appeared a few times. This sequence joins TRBV19 and TRBJ2-1, with 11 bases matching TRBD2. V was pared by 3 bases and J by 4 bases, with 8 bases of the junction left unmatched. This CDR3 spans 17 amino acids. Germline-derived CDR1 and CDR2 are LNHDA and SQIVND (reference sequence). CDR3 sequence (DNA): TGTGCCAGTAGTATTTCCACTAGCGGGAGAACATACAATGAGCAGTTCTTC. It is translated as CASSISTSGRTYNEQFF.

This chain joins TRBV3-1 and TRBJ2-2; no reliable D call. V lost 4 bases, J lost 1 base, and 13 bases lay in between. The germline V gene encodes CDR1 LGHDT and CDR2 YNNKEL (reference sequence). The CDR3 consists of 16 residues. The CDR3 region is CASSRVSYLNTGELFF. Written as DNA, the CDR3 is TGTGCCAGCAGCCGCGTGTCCTATTTGAACACCGGGGAGCTGTTTTTT.

This clonotype was picked up many times. This rearrangement joins TRBV12-5 to TRBJ2-1; 8 positions agree with TRBD1. Trimming cost V 3 bases and J 9 bases; bases outside gene matches: 4. CDR3 length: 13 residues. CDR1 and CDR2 (germline): LGHNT, FRNRAP. The CDR3, as DNA: TGTGCTAGTGGTTTCGGGACAGGCGGTGAGCAGTTCTTC. Its translation: CASGFGTGGEQFF. Variable domain in full (rest from reference TRBV12-5 and TRBJ2-1): DARVTQTPRHKVTEMGQEVTMRCQPILGHNTVFWYRQTMMQGLELLAYFRNRAPLDDSGMPKDRFSAEMPDATLATLKIQPSEPRDSAVYFCASGFGTGGEQFFGPGTRLTVL.